This paragraph reports one T cell receptor beta chain. This sample was included in a study of T cell changes during pregnancy in multiple sclerosis. Produced via immunoSEQ multiplex PCR; TCRdb's table is partial and in-frame only. This table has around 35,000 clones, around nine tenths appearing once. This CDR3 spans 11 amino acids. From germline, CDR1 is SGHDT and CDR2 YYEEEE. Trimming took off 0 bases at V and 9 bases at J, with 4 bases between the two ends. Source: CD8+ T cells from peripheral blood mononuclear cells, taken before pregnancy. This receptor was identified in a female donor with multiple sclerosis, enrolled in a pregnancy study. This chain connects TRBV5-6 to TRBJ2-1; D not resolved. The CDR3 region is CASSLGVEQFF. CDR3 coding DNA: TGTGCCAGCAGCTTGGGCGTTGAGCAGTTCTTC.